These 3 T cell receptor beta chains share one sample of origin, sequenced in a study of cytomegalovirus exposure and HLA in healthy donors. PCR involved 60 Vbeta and 13 Jbeta primers. Repertoires were generated with immunoSEQ multiplex PCR, while TCRdb's copy carries only in-frame clones and drops some. This table holds 180,000 or so clones, around 80% found once. What was sequenced was PBMCs. These receptors all stem from a young woman in good health and CMV-seropositive.

This clone was observed a single time. This rearrangement joins TRBV28 to TRBJ2-1; possible D gene TRBD1, 5 bases. The germline gives CDR1 MDHEN, CDR2 SYDVKM. V was cut by 3 bases and J by 5 bases, with 11 bases left in between. The CDR3 runs 14 residues. CDR3 coding DNA: TGTGCCAGCAGTTTTGTAGTAGGGGACAATGAGCAGTTCTTC. Its protein product is CASSFVVGDNEQFF.

This clone was picked up one time. The rearrangement links TRBV10-3 to TRBJ2-5, with TRBD1 identical over 9 bases. The germline V gene encodes CDR1 ENHRY and CDR2 SYGVKD. There are 14 residues in the CDR3. J lost 4 bases, V lost 6 bases, and 6 bases had no gene match. CDR3 bases: TGTGCCATCAGCCCCGGGACAGGGACAGAGACCCAGTACTTC. The encoded protein is CAISPGTGTETQYF.

This clone was detected only once. V usage is TRBV7-8 and J usage is TRBJ1-6; 7 bases are shared with TRBD1. Germline V gene sequence: CDR1 SGHVS, CDR2 FQNEAQ. With 2 bases clipped from V and 7 bases from J, the junction kept 2 bases outside the gene matches. The CDR3 contains 14 residues. CDR3 amino acids: CASSLLQGNSPLHF. The CDR3 region has the DNA TGTGCCAGCAGCTTATTACAGGGGAATTCACCCCTCCACTTT.